The 27 T cell receptor beta chains presented below share a single source sample, sequenced in a study of T cell responses to AZD1222 COVID-19 vaccine. Profiling relied on immunoSEQ multiplex PCR, and the TCRdb table lists in-frame clones only, not all of them. The sample shows around 140,000 clones, roughly nine tenths of them seen only once. The sequencing here drew on peripheral blood, taken on day 0 of AZD1222 vaccination. The receptors derive from an adult in good health.

CDR3 protein: CASGPLISSYEQYF. As DNA, the CDR3 is TGTGCTAGTGGACCCCTTATAAGCTCCTACGAGCAGTACTTC. The chain links TRBV12-5 to TRBJ2-7; D uncertain. Germline V gene data show CDR1 as LGHNT and CDR2 as FRNRAP. The V and J ends lost 6 bases and 0 bases respectively, with 12 bases between them. The CDR3 consists of 14 residues.

The chain links TRBV27 to TRBJ2-4; D may be TRBD1 (5 bases). Germline loops: CDR1 MNHEY, CDR2 SMNVEV (reference sequence). CDR3 length: 14 amino acids. The germline V and J ends were trimmed by 6 bases and 0 bases, with 9 bases remaining between them. The CDR3 nucleotides are TGTGCCAGCAGCCCACAGGAAGCCAAAAACATTCAGTACTTC. It yields the protein CASSPQEAKNIQYF.

The chain carries TRBV28 and TRBJ1-4, with 7 bases fitting TRBD1. CDR3 length: 16 amino acids. Germline assignment: CDR1 MDHEN and CDR2 SYDVKM. V lost 4 bases, J lost 0 bases, and 5 bases stayed unmatched. Here the CDR3 DNA reads TGTGCCAGCAGTTCCCCTGACAGGGCAACTAATGAAAAACTGTTTTTT. It translates to CASSSPDRATNEKLFF.

The chain combines TRBV10-3 with TRBJ2-2; D is possibly TRBD2 (6 bases). The CDR3 length is 15 residues. The germline gives CDR1 ENHRY, CDR2 SYGVKD. V lost 3 bases to trimming and J lost 2 bases, with 10 bases between them. For the CDR3, the DNA is TGTGCCATCAGTGATCGGGGGATTAACACCGGGGAGCTGTTTTTT. This codes for CAISDRGINTGELFF.

This clone has only one observation. The J gene is TRBJ2-7, the V gene TRBV27; 9 nucleotides line up with TRBD2. Unmatched junction bases numbered 5, after V lost 2 bases and J lost 6 bases. There are 14 residues in the CDR3. CDR1 is MNHEY, CDR2 SMNVEV, per germline (reference sequence). The CDR3 is CASSLGLAGREQYF. As DNA, the CDR3 is TGTGCCAGCAGTTTAGGGCTAGCGGGACGCGAGCAGTACTTC.

CDR3 coding DNA: TGTGCCAGCAGCCCCAATTGGGCTACCTCCTACGAGCAGTACTTC. It encodes CASSPNWATSYEQYF. The rearrangement links TRBV5-6 to TRBJ2-7; D call uncertain. The V gene's germline CDR1 is SGHDT and CDR2 YYEEEE. The CDR3 consists of 15 residues. The V and J ends lost 4 bases and 0 bases respectively, with 14 bases between them. The whole variable domain, filled in from reference TRBV5-6 and TRBJ2-7, reads DAGVTQSPTHLIKTRGQQVTLRCSPKSGHDTVSWYQQALGQGPQFIFQYYEEEERQRGNFPDRFSGHQFPNYSSELNVNALLLGDSALYLCASSPNWATSYEQYFGPGTRLTVT.

This chain joins TRBV7-9 and TRBJ2-1; D may match TRBD1 or TRBD2 (5 bases each). V lost 5 bases and J 9 bases, leaving 23 bases between the germline ends. The CDR3 is 16 amino acids. Germline loops: CDR1 SEHNR, CDR2 FQNEAQ (reference sequence). This CDR3 reads CASSVTGTRWGSEQFF. For the CDR3, the DNA is TGTGCCAGCAGCGTAACCGGGACCAGATGGGGAAGTGAGCAGTTCTTC.

The rearrangement joins TRBV5-4 to TRBJ1-2; 9 nucleotides line up with TRBD1. The CDR3 runs 14 residues. Losses at the gene ends were 3 bases for V and 4 bases for J; bases not matched to a gene: 4. Germline V gene sequence: CDR1 SGHNT, CDR2 YYREEE (reference sequence). The CDR3 loop is CASSSTGGVYGYTF. The CDR3 DNA is TGTGCCAGCAGCTCGACAGGGGGAGTCTATGGCTACACCTTC.

This sequence joins TRBV21-1 and TRBJ2-7; whether TRBD2, the table's D call, matches the DNA was not checked. TRBV21-1 is deemed a pseudogene. This CDR3 comprises 16 residues. CDR3: CASSKRGGMDSYEQYF. DNA of the CDR3: TGTGCCAGCAGCAAAAGGGGGGGTATGGACTCCTACGAGCAGTACTTC.

Here the CDR3 DNA reads TGTGCCAGCAGCTTAGGAGGGACAGGGCTCTCTGGGGCCAACGTCCTGACTTTC. It codes for CASSLGGTGLSGANVLTF. The chain combines TRBV7-2 with TRBJ2-6, with TRBD1 matching 9 bases. With V trimmed by 1 base and J by 0 bases, 4 bases remained unmatched. CDR3 length: 18 amino acids. The V gene's germline CDR1 is SGHTA and CDR2 FQGNSA.

V gene TRBV5-1 combines with J gene TRBJ2-5; D call uncertain. Trimming left V 7 bases short and J 1 base short, with 14 bases between. CDR1 SGHRS and CDR2 YFSETQ come from the germline V gene. The CDR3 loop spans 14 amino acids. CDR3 nucleotides: TGCGCCAGCTCCCTGGGTAAGGTCCAAGAGACCCAGTACTTC. It yields the protein CASSLGKVQETQYF.

This clone was recorded only once. The J gene is TRBJ2-7, the V gene TRBV10-3; D possibly corresponds to TRBD1 (5 bases). Trimming left V 4 bases short and J 6 bases short, with 13 bases between. CDR1 is ENHRY and CDR2 is SYGVKD in the germline V gene. The CDR3 has 13 residues. The CDR3 sequence is CAISGHRQLEQYF. The CDR3, as DNA: TGTGCCATCAGTGGACACAGACAGCTCGAGCAGTACTTC.

This chain joins TRBV7-2 and TRBJ1-1; TRBD1 matches 7 bases. The CDR3 has 16 residues. Germline loops: CDR1 SGHTA, CDR2 FQGNSA. V gave up 3 bases and J gave up 3 bases; unmatched junction bases: 10. CDR3 residues: CASSFFAGRGDTEAFF. The DNA of the CDR3 is TGTGCCAGCAGCTTCTTCGCGGGCAGGGGGGACACTGAAGCTTTCTTT.

The chain is built from TRBV7-2 and TRBJ1-6, with 7 bases lining up with TRBD1. J lost 6 bases, V lost 5 bases, and 7 bases had no gene match. CDR1 and CDR2 from the germline V gene are SGHTA and FQGNSA. CDR3 size: 15 residues. This CDR3 reads CASSLTGDGNSPLHF. The CDR3 DNA reads as TGTGCCAGCAGCCTTACAGGGGACGGTAATTCACCCCTCCACTTT.

The J gene is TRBJ2-2, the V gene TRBV19, with D unclear. This CDR3 spans 14 amino acids. Germline CDR1 and CDR2: LNHDA and SQIVND (reference sequence). V was clipped by 6 bases and J by 3 bases, with 11 bases between them. The CDR3 here is CASSPGWDTGELFF. The DNA of the CDR3 is TGTGCCAGTAGCCCCGGGTGGGACACCGGGGAGCTGTTTTTT.

The rearrangement links TRBV7-2 to TRBJ2-5; no clear D gene. CDR1 is SGHTA, CDR2 FQGNSA, per germline. The CDR3 loop spans 12 amino acids. V dropped 1 base and J dropped 5 bases, with 5 bases sitting between them. Here the CDR3 DNA reads TGTGCCAGCAGCTTAGTTTTGGAGACCCAGTACTTC. The encoded protein is CASSLVLETQYF.

The J gene is TRBJ1-3, the V gene TRBV3-1 (or the pseudogene TRBV3-2); D may be TRBD1 (6 bases). With 8 bases removed from V and 0 bases from J, the gap between germline ends came to 11 bases. The CDR3 extends over 14 amino acids. Per the germline V gene, CDR1 is LGHDT and CDR2 is YNNKEL (reference sequence). In DNA form, the CDR3 reads TGTGCCAGCGGGACAAGAGCCTCTGGAAACACCATATATTTT. Translation gives CASGTRASGNTIYF.

This clone appeared a single time. The chain carries TRBV6-2 or TRBV6-3 and TRBJ1-1; D gene uncertain. The CDR3 extends over 17 amino acids. The germline V gene encodes CDR1 MNHEY and CDR2 SVGEGT. V was cut by 5 bases and J by 0 bases, with 19 bases left in between. The CDR3 reads CASSAPGQMIMNTEAFF. Here the CDR3 DNA reads TGTGCCAGCAGTGCCCCTGGGCAGATGATTATGAACACTGAAGCTTTCTTT.

The chain recombines TRBV4-3 with TRBJ2-3; D may be TRBD2 (6 bases). V lost 0 bases and J 1 base, leaving 14 bases between the germline ends. The germline V gene encodes CDR1 LGHNA and CDR2 YSLEER. The CDR3 is made up of 17 amino acids. CDR3 bases: TGCGCCAGCAGCCAAGAGCGGGATCCTGCCCGCACAGATACGCAGTATTTT. It specifies CASSQERDPARTDTQYF.

This chain uses TRBV6-1 with TRBJ2-7; possibly TRBD1 or TRBD2 for D (5 bases each). The germline CDR1 and CDR2 sequences are MNHNS and SASEGT. V was cut by 3 bases and J by 7 bases, with 28 bases left in between. CDR3 size: 18 residues. In DNA form, the CDR3 reads TGTGCCAGCAGTGACCCTAATCGGGGCCCGAGATCCTACGGGGAGCAGTACTTC. It encodes CASSDPNRGPRSYGEQYF.

The gene calls are TRBV24-1 and TRBJ2-1; D tentatively fits TRBD1 or TRBD2 (5 bases each). Germline loops: CDR1 KGHDR, CDR2 SFDVKD. V was trimmed by 10 bases and J by 7 bases, leaving 10 bases between them. This CDR3 comprises 11 residues. The CDR3 region has the DNA TGTGCCACTGGGTGGGGGAATGAGCAGTTCTTC. Protein sequence: CATGWGNEQFF.

This rearrangement joins TRBV19 to TRBJ2-2; no firm D call. The CDR3 has 12 residues. Germline V lookup: CDR1 LNHDA, CDR2 SQIVND (reference sequence). Trimming cost V 2 bases and J 2 bases, with 0 bases left between them. CDR3 sequence: CASSINTGELFF. The CDR3, as DNA: TGTGCCAGTAGTATAAACACCGGGGAGCTGTTTTTT.

The gene calls are TRBV10-2 and TRBJ2-6, with 11 positions matching TRBD1. The CDR3 is made up of 17 amino acids. The junction had 5 bases not matched to a gene; V was cut back by 6 bases and J by 1 base. Germline assignment: CDR1 WSHSY and CDR2 SAAADI. The CDR3 here is CASSRDRGESGANVLTF. CDR3 nucleotides: TGCGCCAGCAGCCGGGACAGGGGGGAGTCTGGGGCCAACGTCCTGACTTTC.

The chain has TRBV12-5 and TRBJ2-7; no reliable D call. Germline assignment: CDR1 LGHNT and CDR2 FRNRAP. The CDR3 has 13 residues. Trimming removed 3 bases from V and 2 bases from J, with 8 bases in between. The CDR3 sequence: CASGFAGPYEQYF. Written as DNA, the CDR3 is TGTGCTAGTGGTTTCGCCGGACCCTACGAGCAGTACTTC.

The J gene is TRBJ1-5, the V gene TRBV28, with 8 bases identical to TRBD1. CDR3 length equals 16 residues. Looked up from germline, CDR1 is MDHEN and CDR2 is SYDVKM. J gave up 5 bases and V 6 bases, and 12 bases lay outside the gene matches. The CDR3 DNA is TGTGCCAGCAGCCCCCTGGGCAGGGGGCCAGATCAGCCCCAGCATTTT. It codes for CASSPLGRGPDQPQHF. Together with reference TRBV28 and TRBJ1-5, the CDR3 gives the full variable domain: DVKVTQSSRYLVKRTGEKVFLECVQDMDHENMFWYRQDPGLGLRLIYFSYDVKMKEKGDIPEGYSVSREKKERFSLILESASTNQTSMYLCASSPLGRGPDQPQHFGDGTRLSIL.

The rearrangement joins TRBV7-8 to TRBJ1-1; D uncertain. The germline gives CDR1 SGHVS, CDR2 FQNEAQ. V gave up 0 bases and J gave up 0 bases, with 14 bases separating them. CDR3 length: 17 amino acids. In DNA, the CDR3 is TGTGCCAGCAGCTTAGCTCCGTGGTTACTCATGAACACTGAAGCTTTCTTT. As protein: CASSLAPWLLMNTEAFF.

This chain uses TRBV6-6 with TRBJ2-1; the match to TRBD2 covers 7 bases. Germline assignment: CDR1 MNHNY and CDR2 SVGAGI (reference sequence). This CDR3 is 15 amino acids long. After removal of 2 bases from V and 4 bases from J, the junction contained 5 bases not matched to a gene. The CDR3 is CASSYGGVMYNEQFF. The CDR3 DNA sequence: TGTGCCAGCAGTTACGGGGGGGTGATGTACAATGAGCAGTTCTTC.